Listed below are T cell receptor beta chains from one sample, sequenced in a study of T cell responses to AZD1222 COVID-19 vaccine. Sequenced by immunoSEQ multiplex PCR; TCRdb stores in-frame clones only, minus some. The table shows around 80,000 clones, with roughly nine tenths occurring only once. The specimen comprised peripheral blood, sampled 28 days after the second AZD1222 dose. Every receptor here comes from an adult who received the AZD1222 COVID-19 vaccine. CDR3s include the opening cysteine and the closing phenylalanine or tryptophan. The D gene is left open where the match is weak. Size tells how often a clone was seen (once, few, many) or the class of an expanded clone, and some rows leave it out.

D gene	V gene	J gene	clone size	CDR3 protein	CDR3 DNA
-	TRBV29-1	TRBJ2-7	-	CSVGWSGSVQYF	TGCAGCGTTGGGTGGTCAGGATCGGTGCAGTACTTC
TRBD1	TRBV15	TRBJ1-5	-	CATSKRQGYQPQHF	TGTGCCACCAGCAAGAGACAGGGTTATCAGCCCCAGCATTTT
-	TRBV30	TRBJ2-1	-	CAWSGGVGSHEQFF	TGTGCCTGGAGTGGGGGGGTTGGGTCTCATGAGCAGTTCTTC
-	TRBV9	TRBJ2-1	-	CASSNPLAQSSYNEQFF	TGTGCCAGCAGCAACCCCCTAGCGCAGAGCTCCTACAATGAGCAGTTCTTC
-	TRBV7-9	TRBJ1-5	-	CASSLADQPQHF	TGTGCCAGCAGCTTAGCGGATCAGCCCCAGCATTTT
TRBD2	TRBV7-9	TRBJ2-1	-	CASSLTSGRAKEQFF	TGTGCCAGCAGCCTGACTAGCGGGAGAGCTAAGGAGCAGTTCTTC
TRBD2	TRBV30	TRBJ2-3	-	CAWSVAGPDTQYF	TGTGCCTGGAGTGTAGCGGGGCCAGATACGCAGTATTTT
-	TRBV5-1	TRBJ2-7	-	CASSLRSSDSYEQYF	TGCGCCAGCAGCTTACGCTCCAGTGACTCCTACGAGCAGTACTTC
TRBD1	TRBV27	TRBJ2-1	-	CASSSIGGTGSDEQFF	TGTGCCAGCAGTTCTATCGGCGGGACAGGGAGTGATGAGCAGTTCTTC
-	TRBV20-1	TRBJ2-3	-	CSASSWQGPTDTQYF	TGCAGTGCTAGTAGTTGGCAGGGACCCACAGATACGCAGTATTTT
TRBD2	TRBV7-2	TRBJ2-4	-	CASSLEGWGTSGNKNIQYF	TGTGCCAGCAGCTTAGAAGGATGGGGGACTAGCGGAAACAAAAACATTCAGTACTTC
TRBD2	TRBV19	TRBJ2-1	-	CASTLTSVFYNEQFF	TGTGCCAGTACCCTTACTAGCGTATTTTACAATGAGCAGTTCTTC
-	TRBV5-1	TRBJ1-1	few	CASSFSGMGTEAFF	TGCGCCAGCAGCTTCTCGGGGATGGGCACTGAAGCTTTCTTT
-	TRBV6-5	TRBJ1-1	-	CASSYSYPTGSPEAFF	TGTGCCAGCAGTTACTCCTACCCTACAGGGTCTCCTGAAGCTTTCTTT
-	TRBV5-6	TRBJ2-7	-	CASKGPRTYEQYF	TGTGCCAGCAAAGGGCCTAGGACCTACGAGCAGTACTTC
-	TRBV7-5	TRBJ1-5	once	CARSSKGGGQPQHF	TGTGCCAGAAGCAGCAAGGGGGGCGGTCAGCCCCAGCATTTT
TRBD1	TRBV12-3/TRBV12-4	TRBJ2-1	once	CASSPTGASEQFF	TGTGCCAGCAGTCCCACAGGGGCGAGTGAGCAGTTCTTC
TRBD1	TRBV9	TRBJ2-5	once	CASSVGQGGGQETQYF	TGTGCCAGCAGCGTTGGACAGGGGGGTGGGCAAGAGACCCAGTACTTC
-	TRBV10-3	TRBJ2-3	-	CAIQVPGPSDTQYF	TGTGCCATCCAAGTCCCGGGGCCGTCGGATACGCAGTATTTT
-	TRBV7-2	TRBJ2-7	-	CASSEALAIEYEQYF	TGTGCCAGCAGCGAGGCTCTGGCGATTGAGTACGAGCAGTACTTC
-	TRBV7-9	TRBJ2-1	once	CASSPPTESSEFF	TGTGCCAGCAGCCCCCCAACGGAGTCATCGGAGTTCTTC
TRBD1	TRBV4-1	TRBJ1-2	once	CASSQGQGSLGYGYTF	TGCGCCAGCAGCCAAGGACAGGGATCCCTAGGGTATGGCTACACCTTC
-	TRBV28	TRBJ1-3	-	CASRPYGNTIYF	TGTGCCAGCAGGCCATACGGAAACACCATATATTTT
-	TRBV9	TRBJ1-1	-	CASSVVAEAEAFF	TGTGCCAGCAGCGTAGTCGCGGAGGCTGAAGCTTTCTTT
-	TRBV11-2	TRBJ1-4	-	CASSLDSFTNEKLFF	TGTGCCAGCAGCTTAGACAGTTTTACTAATGAAAAACTGTTTTTT
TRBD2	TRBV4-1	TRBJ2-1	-	CASSRLSGRNNEQFF	TGCGCCAGCAGCCGACTTAGCGGGAGGAACAATGAGCAGTTCTTC
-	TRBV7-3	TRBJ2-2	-	CASSLRPGTTGELFF	TGTGCCAGCAGCTTAAGGCCCGGAACGACCGGGGAGCTGTTTTTT
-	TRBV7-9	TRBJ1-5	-	CASSSSAGSVNQPQHF	TGTGCCAGCAGCTCCTCCGCAGGGTCGGTAAATCAGCCCCAGCATTTT
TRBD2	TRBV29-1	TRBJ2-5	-	CSVGTSGTEETQYF	TGCAGCGTGGGGACTAGCGGGACCGAAGAGACCCAGTACTTC
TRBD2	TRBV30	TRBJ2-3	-	CAWSVGLAAEDTQYF	TGTGCCTGGAGTGTAGGGCTAGCGGCGGAGGATACGCAGTATTTT
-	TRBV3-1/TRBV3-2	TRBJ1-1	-	CASSQSRKGSLADTEAFF	TGTGCCAGCAGCCAATCGAGAAAGGGGAGTTTAGCGGACACTGAAGCTTTCTTT
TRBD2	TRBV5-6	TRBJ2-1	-	CASSLVGGRASNEQFF	TGTGCCAGCAGCTTGGTGGGCGGGAGGGCCAGTAATGAGCAGTTCTTC
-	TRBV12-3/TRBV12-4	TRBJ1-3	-	CASRIQAGNTIYF	TGTGCCAGCAGAATCCAAGCCGGAAACACCATATATTTT
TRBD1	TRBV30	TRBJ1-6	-	CAWGPGQGYTFDSPLHF	TGTGCCTGGGGGCCGGGACAGGGGTACACTTTTGATTCACCCCTCCACTTT
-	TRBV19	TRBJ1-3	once	CASRTNPGQYNSGNTIYF	TGTGCCAGTAGGACAAATCCGGGACAATACAACTCTGGAAACACCATATATTTT
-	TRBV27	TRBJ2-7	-	CASKPPGLEQYF	TGTGCCAGCAAACCCCCAGGGCTCGAGCAGTACTTC